Included here is one TCR beta chain sequence, with context. The antigen is undetermined. The CDR3 sequence is 16 residues long. J gave up 7 bases and V 6 bases, and 11 bases lay outside the gene matches. Germline CDR1 KGHSH, CDR2 LQKENI. The data belong to a study of OX40 agonist ivuxolimab in advanced cancers. As for the study in general: Ivuxolimab doses were 0.01, 0.1, 0.3, 1.5, 3 or 10 mg/kg every 2 weeks. Age averaged about 66 years (range roughly 23 to 79), and around 78% were male.

This table comes from immunoSEQ multiplex PCR, and its TCRdb copy is limited to in-frame clones, with some not included. In the table there are tens of thousands of clones, 89% of which are singletons. The study, taken as a whole, reports: At 0.1 to 3.0 mg/kg, CD4+ and CD8+ blood T cells expanded clonally by week 6.

This chain uses TRBV18 with TRBJ1-6; 8 bases are shared with TRBD1. Sequencing used CD4+ or CD8+ T cells sorted from blood, obtained in a trial of the OX40 agonist ivuxolimab. This TCR was recovered from an adult with an advanced solid tumor such as melanoma, head and neck, liver or kidney cancer. CDR3 coding DNA: TGTGCCAGCTCTCCCGACAGGGGTATGGGAAATTCACCCCTCCACTTT. It is translated as CASSPDRGMGNSPLHF.